Presented here are 23 T cell receptor beta chains from one specimen sequenced in a study of blood T cells in healthy people across ages. Next came a second PCR, run for about 7 to 12 cycles, which used a sample-barcoded 5' primer along with a J-beta primer mix. Using its own MiXCR run on the 5' RACE reads, TCRdb lists one record per CDR3 protein. The data hold around 1,700,000 distinct CDR3 sequences, with 28% observed a single time. Material: blood. Receptor source: a woman aged 30 to 39 in good health.

The V and J genes are TRBV10-2 and TRBJ1-2; D gene unclear. This CDR3 has 14 residues. Trimming took off 2 bases at V and 2 bases at J, with 9 bases between the two ends. Germline values: CDR1 WSHSY, CDR2 SAAADI. CDR3 region: CASSEVPGNYGYTF. The CDR3 nucleotides are TGCGCCAGCAGTGAGGTTCCGGGAAACTATGGCTACACCTTC.

The genes are TRBV20-1 and TRBJ2-3, with 10 bases aligning to TRBD2. Germline CDR1 reads DFQATT; CDR2 reads SNEGSKA (reference sequence). J was trimmed by 6 bases and V by 3 bases; bases with no gene match: 12. The CDR3 is 16 residues long. The CDR3 loop is CSASLGSGRAGDTQYF. The CDR3 DNA sequence: TGCAGTGCTAGCCTTGGGAGCGGGAGGGCCGGGGATACGCAGTATTTT.

There are a few counts of this clonotype. Just one base apart from a much larger clone, this may be a read error. The J gene is TRBJ2-7, the V gene TRBV20-1; the D gene is possibly TRBD1 (5 bases). The length of the CDR3 is 12 residues. Trimming took 5 bases from V and 10 from J, leaving 18 bases between them. CDR1 is DFQATT, CDR2 SNEGSKA, per germline (reference sequence). The CDR3 sequence is CSAPRRGEAQYF. Here the CDR3 DNA reads TGCAGTGCTCCACGAAGGGGTGAGGCCCAGTACTTC.

This clonotype was detected only once. V is TRBV15 and J is TRBJ2-1; TRBD2 aligns across 9 bases. J lost 2 bases, V lost 0 bases, and 2 bases had no gene match. Germline V gene sequence: CDR1 LNHNV, CDR2 YYDKDF (reference sequence). The CDR3 is 16 amino acids. As DNA, the CDR3 is TGTGCCACCAGCAGAGATTCTAGCGGGACCTACAATGAGCAGTTCTTC. Translating gives CATSRDSSGTYNEQFF.

This clonotype appeared once. Just one base apart from a much larger clone, this may be a read error. The CDR3 DNA reads as TGTGCCATCAGTGAGCACGAAGTGGGGGGCCCCCTCAATAAGCAGTTCTTC. Protein sequence: CAISEHEVGGPLNKQFF. The V and J genes are TRBV10-3 and TRBJ2-1; D is perhaps TRBD1 or TRBD2 (6 bases each). Looked up from germline, CDR1 is ENHRY and CDR2 is SYGVKD. The CDR3 covers 17 residues.

The table lists this clonotype with a few counts. The genes are TRBV20-1 and TRBJ2-5, with D unresolved. The germline CDR1 and CDR2 sequences are DFQATT and SNEGSKA (reference sequence). V was clipped by 0 bases and J by 1 base, with 6 bases between them. CDR3 length: 13 amino acids. The DNA for the CDR3 is TGCAGTGCTAGAGATCCCAGCCAAGAGACCCAGTACTTC. Protein sequence: CSARDPSQETQYF.

A few counts support this clonotype. The genes are TRBV12-3 or TRBV12-4 and TRBJ1-2, with unresolved D. The germline V and J ends were trimmed by 3 bases and 7 bases, with 9 bases remaining between them. This CDR3 is built from 12 residues. In DNA, the CDR3 is TGTGCCAGCAGTTTCGTATCTGGTGGCTACACCTTC. It specifies CASSFVSGGYTF.

J is TRBJ1-1 and V is TRBV20-1; D may be TRBD1 (6 bases). From germline, CDR1 is DFQATT and CDR2 SNEGSKA (reference sequence). The CDR3 length is 15 residues. The V end was cut by 2 bases, the J end by 0 bases, with 13 bases between. Here the CDR3 reads CSARNHGQLNTEAFF. The CDR3 DNA follows: TGCAGTGCTAGAAACCACGGACAGTTGAACACTGAAGCTTTCTTT.

V is TRBV12-3 or TRBV12-4 and J is TRBJ1-6; weak D call: TRBD1 (6 bases). The CDR3 has 15 amino acids. V shed 5 bases and J shed 9 bases, with 17 bases lying between them. The DNA of the CDR3 is TGTGCCAGCAGTAAATTTTCACCAGGGGCTTCACCCCTCCACTTT. Amino acid sequence: CASSKFSPGASPLHF.

The CDR3 nucleotides are TGTGCCAGCAGCTCCAAACGCACCGGGGAGCTGTTTTTT. The encoded protein is CASSSKRTGELFF. This chain joins TRBV7-9 and TRBJ1-4, with D hard to call. The J call may be wrong; the DNA end is better matched by TRBJ2-2. Germline CDR1 reads SEHNR; CDR2 reads FQNEAQ (reference sequence). The CDR3 has 13 residues.

This clonotype was detected a few times. The chain combines TRBV30 with TRBJ2-7, with TRBD1 matching over 7 bases. CDR1 and CDR2 from the germline V gene are GTSNPN and SVGIG (reference sequence). The CDR3 consists of 13 residues. Trimming at V came to 8 bases and at J to 0 bases, leaving 7 bases not matched to a gene. The CDR3 DNA reads TGTGCCGCGTCCCGGGACAGCTCCTACGAGCAGTACTTC. Translated: CAASRDSSYEQYF.

As concerns this clonotype: It is likely a read error: a sequence one base away is far more abundant. The chain uses TRBV5-1 and TRBJ2-7, with D possibly matching TRBD2 (5 bases). Germline V gene sequence: CDR1 SGHRS, CDR2 YFSETQ. The CDR3 covers 13 residues. The CDR3: CASSLAGEYERYF. CDR3 nucleotides: TGCGCCAGCAGCTTGGCCGGGGAATACGAGCGGTACTTC.

The chain carries TRBV5-1 and TRBJ1-4; D not certain. Trimming cost V 4 bases and J 6 bases, with 10 bases left between them. The CDR3 sequence is 13 residues long. The germline V gene encodes CDR1 SGHRS and CDR2 YFSETQ. The CDR3 loop is CASSADTYEKLFF. The CDR3 nucleotides read TGCGCCAGCAGCGCAGACACTTATGAAAAACTGTTTTTT.

A single count supports this clonotype. A read error may explain this, as a much larger clone is one base away. The chain uses TRBV20-1 and TRBJ2-1, with TRBD2 identical over 8 bases. The junction had 18 bases not matched to a gene; V was cut back by 1 base and J by 10 bases. CDR3 length: 17 residues. Germline CDR1 is DFQATT and CDR2 is SNEGSKA (reference sequence). Here the CDR3 DNA reads TGCAGTGCTAGAGTACTTGGAATAGCGGGATTGTTCGACGAGCAGTTCTTC. As protein: CSARVLGIAGLFDEQFF.

Notes on this clonotype: One end of the junction fails to match germline, which may point to a read error. The V and J genes are TRBV7-9 and TRBJ2-3; no firm D call. The CDR3 totals 12 residues. The germline V gene encodes CDR1 SEHNR and CDR2 FQNEAQ (reference sequence). CDR3 nucleotide sequence: TGTGCCAGCAGCTTAGAGATAGATACGCGGTATTTT. Encoded protein: CASSLEIDTRYF. Full variable domain (outside the CDR3, taken from reference TRBV7-9 and TRBJ2-3): DTGVSQNPRHKITKRGQNVTFRCDPISEHNRLYWYRQTLGQGPEFLTYFQNEAQLEKSRLLSDRFSAERPKGSFSTLEIQRTEQGDSAMYLCASSLEIDTRYFGPGTRLTVL.

The chain joins TRBV24-1 to TRBJ2-7; perhaps TRBD2 as D (5 bases). CDR1 is KGHDR, CDR2 SFDVKD, per germline. Trimming stripped 5 bases from V and 6 bases from J, with 13 bases between. The CDR3 extends over 13 amino acids. The CDR3 DNA reads TGTGCCACCAGTGCCCCGGGATCCGGCGAGCAGTACTTC. Translated, it gives CATSAPGSGEQYF.

Details on this clonotype: A much larger clone lies a single base off, so this may be a read error. This chain joins TRBV5-1 and TRBJ2-7; D perhaps matches TRBD1 (5 bases). CDR1 SGHRS and CDR2 YFSETQ come from the germline V gene. The CDR3 has 14 residues. V was trimmed by 3 bases and J by 2 bases, leaving 12 bases between them. CDR3 loop: CASSWATATYEQYF. CDR3 in DNA: TGCGCCAGCAGCTGGGCGACAGCGACCTACGAGCAGTACTTC.

This clonotype was picked up many times. The V call is TRBV25-1, the J call TRBJ2-7, with 8 bases identical to TRBD1. Germline CDR1 is MGHDK and CDR2 is SYGVNS. The CDR3 consists of 13 residues. J gave up 6 bases and V 10 bases, and 11 bases lay outside the gene matches. The CDR3 sequence: CATSDRVEGEQYF. CDR3 in DNA: TGTGCCACCTCGGACAGGGTCGAGGGCGAGCAGTACTTC.

The chain is built from TRBV28 and TRBJ1-4, with D unresolved. The V end lost 5 bases, the J end lost 3 bases, and 13 bases lay between the germline ends. The germline V gene has CDR1 MDHEN and CDR2 SYDVKM. There are 15 residues in the CDR3. The CDR3 is CASSRTSAANEKLFF. The CDR3 coding sequence is TGTGCCAGCAGTCGGACGTCGGCCGCTAATGAAAAACTGTTTTTT.

The chain has TRBV28 and TRBJ2-1; 7 nucleotides agree with TRBD2. Germline-derived CDR1 and CDR2 are MDHEN and SYDVKM. J lost 3 bases, V lost 10 bases, and 3 bases had no gene match. This CDR3 is 12 amino acids long. CDR3 sequence: CATREGYNEQFF. CDR3 sequence (DNA): TGTGCCACTAGGGAGGGCTACAATGAGCAGTTCTTC.

The chain joins TRBV5-1 to TRBJ1-1, with TRBD1 as a possible D gene (5 bases). V shed 0 bases and J shed 2 bases, with 14 bases lying between them. Germline V gives CDR1 SGHRS, CDR2 YFSETQ. The CDR3 runs to 16 residues. This CDR3 reads CASSLVPAGPNTEAFF. CDR3 sequence (DNA): TGCGCCAGCAGCTTGGTACCCGCGGGACCAAACACTGAAGCTTTCTTT.

As for this clonotype: Here the CDR3 omits its conserved ending phenylalanine or tryptophan, so a read error is the likely source. The chain combines TRBV20-1 with TRBJ2-5, with D perhaps being TRBD1 or TRBD2 (5 bases each). This CDR3 is 16 amino acids long. Germline V CDR1 and CDR2: DFQATT, SNEGSKA (reference sequence). The ends were cut back, 3 bases at V and 1 base at J, with 18 bases in the middle. DNA for the CDR3: TGCAGTGCTAGGGACACATTAGCGCAGCTCCAAGAGACCCAGTACTGC. Protein: CSARDTLAQLQETQYC.

Of note for this clonotype: The junction differs from germline at one of its ends, possibly a read error. This sequence joins TRBV12-3 or TRBV12-4 and TRBJ2-7; the D gene is possibly TRBD1 (5 bases). CDR3 length equals 12 residues. CDR3 coding DNA: TGTGCCAGCAGTTTTCAGGGCTACGGGCAGTACTTC. This codes for CASSFQGYGQYF.